This T cell receptor (beta chain) comes out of a study of T cell changes during pregnancy in multiple sclerosis. Sequencing used immunoSEQ multiplex PCR; TCRdb keeps in-frame clones, though not all of them. The repertoire holds 60,000 or so clones, with around 91% as singletons. V was shortened by 0 bases and J by 5 bases, with 8 bases between the two germline ends. CDR1 is SGHKS, CDR2 YYEKEE, per germline (reference sequence). This CDR3 has 13 residues. The clonotype originates from a female donor in good health, enrolled as a control in a pregnancy study. The sample here was peripheral blood, taken in the second trimester of pregnancy. This chain uses TRBV5-5 with TRBJ1-1; D ambiguous. The CDR3 region is CASSLASQTEAFF. As DNA, the CDR3 is TGTGCCAGCAGCTTGGCCTCGCAGACTGAAGCTTTCTTT. Filled out from reference TRBV5-5 and TRBJ1-1, the complete variable domain reads DAGVTQSPTHLIKTRGQQVTLRCSPISGHKSVSWYQQVLGQGPQFIFQYYEKEERGRGNFPDRFSARQFPNYSSELNVNALLLGDSALYLCASSLASQTEAFFGQGTRLTVV.